This TCR beta chain was obtained from a study of T cell responses to AZD1222 COVID-19 vaccine. Findings and caveats of the study: Spike-wide coverage was observed for vaccine-associated CD4 TCRs, with dominant responses at 160-218 and 743-854.

The analysis combined second doses at about 4 or about 12 weeks. The table came from immunoSEQ multiplex PCR; TCRdb's copy has only in-frame clones and leaves some out. The sample lists some 160,000 clones; roughly 85% were seen once. Trimming pared 1 base from V and 2 bases from J, leaving 9 bases between. The V gene's germline CDR1 is SGHVS and CDR2 FQNEAQ. The CDR3 is 14 amino acids. On this clone itself: Antigen specificity is unknown.

The chain combines TRBV7-8 with TRBJ2-7; D call uncertain. The specimen was peripheral blood, collected 28 days after the second AZD1222 dose. The origin of this receptor is an adult who received the AZD1222 COVID-19 vaccine. As DNA, the CDR3 is TGTGCCAGCAGCTTAGGACAACTCACCTACGAGCAGTACTTC. Protein sequence: CASSLGQLTYEQYF.